These 24 T cell receptor beta chains were sequenced from one sample in a study of CD8 T cells in Susac syndrome. Random hexamers were used to reverse transcribe the RNA input (about 0.5 to 1 ug). TCRdb fed the immunoSEQ multiplex PCR reads into MiXCR, producing one record per CDR3 protein. The data show more than 110,000 distinct CDR3 sequences, with approximately 93% seen just once and approximately 0.27% held by the top ten. The sequenced sample consisted of CD8+ T cells from PBMCs. These receptors all come from a human donor in good health.

The chain links TRBV20-1 to TRBJ2-1, with a weak D call TRBD2 (5 bases). V lost 5 bases and J lost 3, with 14 bases in between. Germline values: CDR1 DFQATT, CDR2 SNEGSKA (reference sequence). The CDR3 covers 14 residues. This CDR3 is CSAFGLHNYNEQFF. In DNA, the CDR3 is TGCAGTGCTTTCGGACTTCACAACTACAATGAGCAGTTCTTC.

The V call is TRBV15, the J call TRBJ2-1; D ambiguous. Trimming left V 0 bases short and J 0 bases short, with 6 bases between. CDR3 length: 15 amino acids. Germline V lookup: CDR1 LNHNV, CDR2 YYDKDF (reference sequence). CDR3 amino acids: CATSREGSSYNEQFF. The CDR3 DNA sequence: TGTGCCACCAGCAGAGAGGGAAGCTCCTACAATGAGCAGTTCTTC.

The J gene is TRBJ2-1, the V gene TRBV5-6, with 10 nucleotides matching TRBD2. CDR3 length: 16 residues. J lost 4 bases, V lost 2 bases, and 6 bases had no gene match. Per the germline V gene, CDR1 is SGHDT and CDR2 is YYEEEE. The CDR3 spells CASSFSLAGIYNEQFF. CDR3 nucleotide sequence: TGTGCCAGCAGCTTCTCACTAGCGGGGATTTACAATGAGCAGTTCTTC.

The chain employs TRBV4-1 and TRBJ2-5, with D hard to call. Trimming took off 3 bases at V and 3 bases at J, with 14 bases between the two ends. This CDR3 spans 15 amino acids. Germline assignment: CDR1 MGHRA and CDR2 YSYEKL. CDR3 coding DNA: TGCGCCAGCAGCCAGAACCCAGGCGGTGAAGAGACCCAGTACTTC. It codes for CASSQNPGGEETQYF.

The gene calls are TRBV7-8 and TRBJ2-3; D not certain. V was pared by 3 bases and J by 3 bases, with 19 bases between. There are 17 residues in the CDR3. Germline assignment: CDR1 SGHVS and CDR2 FQNEAQ. CDR3 sequence: CASSFWPVSSWTDTQYF. CDR3 bases: TGTGCCAGCAGCTTTTGGCCCGTTTCGAGTTGGACAGATACGCAGTATTTT.

The rearrangement links TRBV4-2 to TRBJ2-7; D is possibly TRBD2 (5 bases). Germline V gives CDR1 LGHNA, CDR2 YNFKEQ. CDR3 length equals 13 residues. V was cut by 0 bases and J by 7 bases, with 10 bases left in between. The chain's CDR3 is CASSQDPSSEQYF. CDR3 coding DNA: TGTGCCAGCAGCCAAGATCCTAGCTCTGAGCAGTACTTC.

This chain uses TRBV4-3 with TRBJ2-2; TRBD2 is a possible D gene (6 bases). Germline V CDR1 and CDR2: LGHNA, YSLEER. This CDR3 has 15 residues. Trimming pared 5 bases from V and 2 bases from J, leaving 12 bases between. As DNA, the CDR3 is TGCGCCAGCAGCTCTCCTAGCGATAACACCGGGGAGCTGTTTTTT. It is translated as CASSSPSDNTGELFF.

The CDR3 DNA follows: TGTGCCTGGACCCCGATAGTGTTGGCGGACACTGAAGCTTTCTTT. It codes for CAWTPIVLADTEAFF. The rearrangement joins TRBV30 to TRBJ1-1, with no clear D. V lost 4 bases and J lost 3, with 18 bases in between. The CDR3 has 15 residues. From germline, CDR1 is GTSNPN and CDR2 SVGIG (reference sequence).

The CDR3 is CSAHTSGSYNEQFF. The CDR3 nucleotides read TGCAGTGCTCACACTAGCGGGAGTTACAATGAGCAGTTCTTC. The V gene is TRBV20-1, the J gene TRBJ2-1; 11 nucleotides match TRBD2. This CDR3 region has 14 residues. V trimming: 5 bases; J trimming: 4 bases; junction bases outside the gene matches: 4. Germline CDR1 is DFQATT and CDR2 is SNEGSKA (reference sequence).

This clonotype occurred once. The V gene is TRBV9, the J gene TRBJ2-5; 15 bases fit TRBD2. Looked up from germline, CDR1 is SGDLS and CDR2 is YYNGEE. V dropped 4 bases and J dropped 5; count of bases not matched to a gene: 3. CDR3 length: 15 residues. The CDR3 region has the DNA TGTGCCAGCAGCCCAGGGACTAGCGGGAGGGAGACCCAGTACTTC. This translates into CASSPGTSGRETQYF.

The chain uses TRBV20-1 and TRBJ1-2; D unclear. The CDR3 has 15 residues. V was cut by 6 bases and J by 0 bases, with 17 bases left in between. The germline CDR1 and CDR2 sequences are DFQATT and SNEGSKA (reference sequence). As DNA, the CDR3 is TGCAGTGCCAGTTCCTCGACCTTCACTAACTATGGCTACACCTTC. This gives the protein CSASSSTFTNYGYTF.

The chain recombines TRBV5-1 with TRBJ2-4, with 8 bases aligning to TRBD2. Trimming removed 4 bases from V and 6 bases from J; junction bases left unmatched: 6. This CDR3 is built from 14 residues. From germline, CDR1 is SGHRS and CDR2 YFSETQ. The DNA for the CDR3 is TGCGCCAGCAGCGAGGGACTAGTGGGAAACATTCAGTACTTC. It is translated as CASSEGLVGNIQYF.

The chain couples TRBV7-9 to TRBJ2-3; TRBD2 might be the D (5 bases). Deletions cut 0 bases from V and 11 bases from J, with 9 bases between. CDR3 size: 12 residues. Germline values: CDR1 SEHNR, CDR2 FQNEAQ (reference sequence). The CDR3 DNA sequence: TGTGCCAGCAGCTTAGCGTGGGAGATGCAGTATTTT. Translation: CASSLAWEMQYF.

The V and J genes are TRBV12-5 and TRBJ2-1; D possibly corresponds to TRBD2 (6 bases). Germline V gives CDR1 LGHNT, CDR2 FRNRAP. The CDR3 is 14 residues long. With 3 bases removed from V and 9 bases from J, the gap between germline ends came to 15 bases. The CDR3 bases are TGTGCTAGTGGTTTACAAGAGGGAGGAGGTGAGCAGTTCTTC. Protein sequence: CASGLQEGGGEQFF. Complete variable domain (other parts from reference TRBV12-5 and TRBJ2-1): DARVTQTPRHKVTEMGQEVTMRCQPILGHNTVFWYRQTMMQGLELLAYFRNRAPLDDSGMPKDRFSAEMPDATLATLKIQPSEPRDSAVYFCASGLQEGGGEQFFGPGTRLTVL.

The chain couples TRBV7-9 to TRBJ2-1; D perhaps matches TRBD2 (5 bases). From germline, CDR1 is SEHNR and CDR2 FQNEAQ (reference sequence). Trimming removed 5 bases at V and 8 bases at J, with 16 bases between. This CDR3 comprises 14 residues. The CDR3, as DNA: TGTGCCAGCAGCACTCCACTAGTTTCCCATGAGCAGTTCTTC. Amino acid sequence: CASSTPLVSHEQFF.

The chain's CDR3 is CASSVSTFSPEAFF. CDR3 bases: TGTGCCAGCAGCGTCTCGACATTTAGCCCTGAAGCTTTCTTT. The rearrangement links TRBV9 to TRBJ1-1, with D uncertain. Germline V lookup: CDR1 SGDLS, CDR2 YYNGEE. The V and J ends lost 2 bases and 6 bases respectively, with 14 bases between them. CDR3 length: 14 amino acids.

The gene calls are TRBV28 and TRBJ2-1; 14 bases align to TRBD2. The CDR3 loop spans 15 amino acids. The J segment lost 4 bases and the V segment lost 6 bases, leaving 2 bases of the junction unmatched. The V gene's germline CDR1 is MDHEN and CDR2 SYDVKM. The CDR3 bases are TGTGCCAGCAGGCGGACTAGCGGGAGGTACAATGAGCAGTTCTTC. Protein: CASRRTSGRYNEQFF. Complete variable domain (other parts from reference TRBV28 and TRBJ2-1): DVKVTQSSRYLVKRTGEKVFLECVQDMDHENMFWYRQDPGLGLRLIYFSYDVKMKEKGDIPEGYSVSREKKERFSLILESASTNQTSMYLCASRRTSGRYNEQFFGPGTRLTVL.

V usage is TRBV5-1 and J usage is TRBJ2-5, with TRBD2 as a possible D gene (5 bases). CDR3 size: 15 residues. Trimming took off 1 base at V and 1 base at J, with 11 bases between the two ends. CDR1 is SGHRS, CDR2 YFSETQ, per germline. The chain's CDR3 is CASSLLFRGQETQYF. CDR3 DNA sequence: TGCGCCAGCAGCTTGTTATTCCGGGGCCAAGAGACCCAGTACTTC.

The chain carries TRBV4-3 and TRBJ2-1; D is ambiguous. This CDR3 has 15 amino acids. The V end lost 0 bases, the J end lost 6 bases, and 12 bases lay between the germline ends. Germline CDR1 is LGHNA and CDR2 is YSLEER. In DNA, the CDR3 is TGCGCCAGCAGCCAAGACAGGAGTGGGATCAATGAGCAGTTCTTC. Amino acid sequence: CASSQDRSGINEQFF.

J is TRBJ1-1 and V is TRBV20-1; no definite D call. Germline V CDR1 and CDR2: DFQATT, SNEGSKA (reference sequence). There are 13 residues in the CDR3. V was cut by 6 bases and J by 0 bases, with 11 bases left in between. CDR3 residues: CSARSLMNTEAFF. DNA for the CDR3: TGCAGTGCACGCAGCCTGATGAACACTGAAGCTTTCTTT.

The rearrangement joins TRBV29-1 to TRBJ2-2; possibly TRBD1 or TRBD2 for D (5 bases each). The CDR3 totals 12 residues. The germline V gene has CDR1 SQVTM and CDR2 ANQGSEA. V shed 5 bases and J shed 4 bases, with 8 bases lying between them. The CDR3 here is CSVTGATGELFF. The CDR3 DNA reads as TGCAGCGTTACCGGGGCCACCGGGGAGCTGTTTTTT.

The CDR3 protein is CSVDKDGETQYF. The CDR3 bases are TGCAGCGTTGACAAGGACGGTGAGACCCAGTACTTC. The V gene is TRBV29-1, the J gene TRBJ2-5; D is undetermined. Germline V gene data show CDR1 as SQVTM and CDR2 as ANQGSEA. V was pared by 3 bases and J by 5 bases, with 10 bases between. The CDR3 is made up of 12 amino acids.

This sequence joins TRBV29-1 and TRBJ2-1; perhaps TRBD1 as D (6 bases). The CDR3 covers 12 residues. Germline V gene lookup returns CDR1 SQVTM and CDR2 ANQGSEA. V lost 7 bases and J lost 6, with 13 bases in between. Here the CDR3 reads CSALTGINEQFF. DNA for the CDR3: TGCAGCGCGTTAACAGGGATCAATGAGCAGTTCTTC.

The chain uses TRBV29-1 and TRBJ2-3, with TRBD2 matching over 11 bases. V shed 6 bases, J shed 3 bases, and the junction held 5 bases outside the gene matches. Germline CDR1 reads SQVTM; CDR2 reads ANQGSEA. The CDR3 runs 14 residues. CDR3 sequence (DNA): TGCAGCGTCACGGGACTAGCGGTAACAGATACGCAGTATTTT. Amino acids: CSVTGLAVTDTQYF.